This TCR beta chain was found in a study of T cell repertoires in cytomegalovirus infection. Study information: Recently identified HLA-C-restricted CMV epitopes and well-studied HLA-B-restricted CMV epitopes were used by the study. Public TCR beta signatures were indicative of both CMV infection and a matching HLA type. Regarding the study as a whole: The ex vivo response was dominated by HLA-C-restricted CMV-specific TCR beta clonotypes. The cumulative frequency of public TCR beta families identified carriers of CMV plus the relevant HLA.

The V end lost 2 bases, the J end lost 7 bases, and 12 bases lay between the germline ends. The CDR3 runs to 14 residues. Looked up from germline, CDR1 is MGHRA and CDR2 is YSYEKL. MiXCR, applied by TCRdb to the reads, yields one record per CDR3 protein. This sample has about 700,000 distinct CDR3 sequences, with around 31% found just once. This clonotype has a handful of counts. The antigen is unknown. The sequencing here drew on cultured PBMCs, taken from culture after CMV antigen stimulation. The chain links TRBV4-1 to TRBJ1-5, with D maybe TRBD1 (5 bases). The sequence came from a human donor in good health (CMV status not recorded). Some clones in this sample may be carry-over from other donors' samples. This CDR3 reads CASSQMGGDQPQHF. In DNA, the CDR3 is TGCGCCAGCAGCCAAATGGGAGGGGACCAGCCCCAGCATTTT.